These T cell receptor beta chains were read from a single sample in a study of T-cell memory formation after mild COVID-19. One entry per CDR3 protein, called by TCRdb with MiXCR from the 5' RACE reads. The sample consists of about 420,000 distinct CDR3 sequences, less than 25% of them appearing once. Sequences were obtained from PBMCs or a T cell subset sorted from them (not recorded which). These receptor sequences come from an adult woman who had mild COVID-19 (a few samples of this study predate the infection). Cell type and time point are not known. CDR3s include the opening cysteine and the closing phenylalanine or tryptophan. Fields, in order: V gene, J gene, D gene, clone size, CDR3 protein, CDR3 DNA. The D gene is left open where the match is weak. Where a row states a size, it is once, few, many or the class of an expanded clone; other rows omit it.

v_gene: TRBV15; j_gene: TRBJ2-6; d_gene: TRBD1; abundance: many; CDR3aa: CATSGGQLSGANVLTF; CDR3nt: TGTGCCACCAGCGGGGGACAGCTCTCTGGGGCCAACGTCCTGACTTTC
v_gene: TRBV24-1; j_gene: TRBJ2-2; d_gene: TRBD1; abundance: .; CDR3aa: CATRQGVTAGELFF; CDR3nt: TGTGCCACCAGACAGGGGGTAACAGCCGGGGAGCTGTTTTTT
v_gene: TRBV15; j_gene: TRBJ2-7; d_gene: TRBD1; abundance: few; CDR3aa: CATSRDLYRGKQYF; CDR3nt: TGTGCCACCAGCAGAGACCTATACAGGGGGAAGCAGTACTTC
v_gene: TRBV20-1; j_gene: TRBJ1-3; d_gene: TRBD1; abundance: .; CDR3aa: CSARRDRVSGNTIYF; CDR3nt: TGCAGTGCTAGACGGGACAGGGTTTCGGGAAACACCATATATTTT
v_gene: TRBV12-3/TRBV12-4; j_gene: TRBJ2-2; d_gene: TRBD2; abundance: few; CDR3aa: CASSFVAGVRTGELFF; CDR3nt: TGTGCCAGCAGTTTTGTAGCGGGGGTGAGGACCGGGGAGCTGTTTTTT
v_gene: TRBV29-1; j_gene: TRBJ1-4; d_gene: .; abundance: .; CDR3aa: CSAGEEKLFF; CDR3nt: TGCAGCGCAGGGGAAGAAAAACTGTTTTTT
v_gene: TRBV10-3; j_gene: TRBJ1-2; d_gene: .; abundance: .; CDR3aa: CAISESTVSKANYGYTF; CDR3nt: TGTGCCATCAGTGAGTCCACGGTTTCAAAAGCTAACTATGGCTACACCTTC
v_gene: TRBV7-9; j_gene: TRBJ1-1; d_gene: .; abundance: .; CDR3aa: CASSLSVATEAFF; CDR3nt: TGTGCCAGCAGCTTATCTGTCGCCACTGAAGCTTTCTTT
v_gene: TRBV20-1; j_gene: TRBJ2-5; d_gene: .; abundance: once; CDR3aa: CSAPRQRETQYF; CDR3nt: TGCAGTGCCCCGAGGCAGCGGGAGACCCAGTACTTC
v_gene: TRBV29-1; j_gene: TRBJ1-2; d_gene: .; abundance: few; CDR3aa: CSVEGVALNYGYTF; CDR3nt: TGCAGCGTTGAAGGGGTTGCCTTGAATTATGGCTACACCTTC
v_gene: TRBV12-3/TRBV12-4; j_gene: TRBJ1-3; d_gene: TRBD1; abundance: .; CDR3aa: CASRPTGGGGNTIYF; CDR3nt: TGTGCCAGCAGGCCTACAGGGGGCGGTGGAAACACCATATATTTT
v_gene: TRBV11-2; j_gene: TRBJ2-2; d_gene: .; abundance: few; CDR3aa: CASRPGSLNTGELFF; CDR3nt: TGTGCCAGCAGACCCGGGTCCTTGAACACCGGGGAGCTGTTTTTT
v_gene: TRBV5-1; j_gene: TRBJ1-5; d_gene: .; abundance: few; CDR3aa: CASSPNPGNNQPQHF; CDR3nt: TGCGCCAGCAGCCCAAATCCAGGGAACAACCAGCCCCAGCATTTT
v_gene: TRBV19; j_gene: TRBJ2-3; d_gene: .; abundance: .; CDR3aa: CASSIVPGMGDTQYF; CDR3nt: TGTGCCAGTAGTATAGTCCCCGGAATGGGGGATACGCAGTATTTT
v_gene: TRBV5-5; j_gene: TRBJ2-5; d_gene: .; abundance: .; CDR3aa: CASSLEGSATQYF; CDR3nt: TGTGCCAGCAGCTTGGAAGGATCAGCGACCCAGTACTTC
v_gene: TRBV24-1; j_gene: TRBJ2-2; d_gene: TRBD1; abundance: .; CDR3aa: CATSESGTGFGELFF; CDR3nt: TGTGCCACCAGTGAGTCCGGGACAGGGTTCGGGGAGCTGTTTTTT
v_gene: TRBV18; j_gene: TRBJ1-2; d_gene: TRBD1; abundance: few; CDR3aa: CASSQGDSGGYTF; CDR3nt: TGTGCCAGCTCGCAGGGGGACAGCGGTGGCTACACCTTC
v_gene: TRBV12-3/TRBV12-4; j_gene: TRBJ2-3; d_gene: TRBD2; abundance: few; CDR3aa: CASSSSGGFSTDTQYF; CDR3nt: TGTGCCAGCAGCAGTAGCGGGGGGTTTAGCACAGATACGCAGTATTTT
v_gene: TRBV4-2; j_gene: TRBJ2-1; d_gene: TRBD2; abundance: .; CDR3aa: CASSQGVVAGVIEQFF; CDR3nt: TGTGCCAGCAGCCAAGGGGTGGTAGCGGGAGTGATTGAGCAGTTCTTC